A selection of T cell receptor beta chains follows, all from one sample in a study of blood T cell repertoires in COVID-19. Repertoires were generated with immunoSEQ multiplex PCR, while TCRdb's copy carries only in-frame clones and drops some. The profile shows 150,000 to 200,000 clones, over 85% of them singletons. The sequencing sample was made of peripheral blood. These receptors were taken from a man in his 60s with active or convalescent COVID-19. CDR3s include the opening cysteine and the closing phenylalanine or tryptophan. D genes are given only for firm matches. The listing skips clone size in some rows; elsewhere it reads once, few, many or a size class.

TRBJ1-2 | TRBD1 | TRBV10-2 | - | TGCGCCAGCAGTCGGACAGGGGCGGACTATGGCTACACCTTC | CASSRTGADYGYTF
TRBJ2-1 | TRBD2 | TRBV11-2 | - | TGTGCCAGCAGCTTATCCAGCGGGGGGGCCCTGTACAATGAGCAGTTCTTC | CASSLSSGGALYNEQFF
TRBJ2-1 | TRBD2 | TRBV2 | - | TGTGCCAGCACCGAAGAAAGCGGGGGAAACAATGAGCAGTTCTTC | CASTEESGGNNEQFF
TRBJ1-1 | - | TRBV12-3/TRBV12-4 | - | TGTGCCAGCAGTTCAGTCAACACTGAAGCTTTCTTT | CASSSVNTEAFF
TRBJ2-7 | - | TRBV10-2 | - | TGCGCCAGCAGGTCAGGGTCCTACGAGCAGTACTTC | CASRSGSYEQYF
TRBJ1-1 | - | TRBV5-1 | - | TGCGCCAGCAGCCTACAGATGAACACTGAAGCTTTCTTT | CASSLQMNTEAFF
TRBJ2-2 | TRBD1 | TRBV6-4 | - | TGTGCCAGCAGTTCCAGGGGGACCGGGGAGCTGTTTTTT | CASSSRGTGELFF
TRBJ1-6 | - | TRBV13 | - | TGTGCCAGCAGCTTTCTCGGGGGGGATTCACCCCTCCACTTT | CASSFLGGDSPLHF
TRBJ2-7 | - | TRBV19 | - | TGTGCCAGTAGTACGTCCGGTTACGAGCAGTACTTC | CASSTSGYEQYF
TRBJ2-5 | TRBD1 | TRBV5-1 | - | TGCGCCAGCAGCTTGGAAGCGGGACAGGGGTACCAAGAGACCCAGTACTTC | CASSLEAGQGYQETQYF
TRBJ2-1 | TRBD2 | TRBV19 | - | TGTGCCAGTAGCCTGGGCTTTAGCGGGATTAATGAGCAGTTCTTC | CASSLGFSGINEQFF
TRBJ2-3 | TRBD2 | TRBV7-6 | - | TGTGCCAGCAGCTCGAGGACTAGCGGGATAGGTACAGATACGCAGTATTTT | CASSSRTSGIGTDTQYF
TRBJ2-2 | TRBD1 | TRBV5-5 | - | TGTGCCAGCAGCTCAGTGGGACAGGAAAACACCGGGGAGCTGTTTTTT | CASSSVGQENTGELFF
TRBJ1-6 | TRBD1 | TRBV6-4 | - | TGTGCCAGCAGTCTTCGGACAGGGAGCGACTCACCCCTCCACTTT | CASSLRTGSDSPLHF
TRBJ1-1 | TRBD1 | TRBV4-2 | - | TGTGCCAGCAGCCAGGATGACAGGGGTAACACTGAAGCTTTCTTT | CASSQDDRGNTEAFF
TRBJ1-2 | - | TRBV3-1/TRBV3-2 | once | TGTGCCAGCAGCCAAGAGGGGGAGGAGAATGGCTACACCTTC | CASSQEGEENGYTF
TRBJ2-1 | - | TRBV4-2 | - | TGTGCCAGCAGCCCAGGGTCCGGTGAGCAGTTCTTC | CASSPGSGEQFF
TRBJ1-1 | - | TRBV13 | few | TGTGCCAGCAGCTTAGGGGGAGGGAGTTTGGGGACTGAAGCTTTCTTT | CASSLGGGSLGTEAFF
TRBJ1-6 | TRBD1 | TRBV7-9 | - | TGTGCCAGCAGCTTAGGGACAGGCATCAATTCACCCCTCCACTTT | CASSLGTGINSPLHF
TRBJ1-1 | - | TRBV5-1 | - | TGCGCCAGCAGCGGCGGACTTTTGAACACTGAAGCTTTCTTT | CASSGGLLNTEAFF